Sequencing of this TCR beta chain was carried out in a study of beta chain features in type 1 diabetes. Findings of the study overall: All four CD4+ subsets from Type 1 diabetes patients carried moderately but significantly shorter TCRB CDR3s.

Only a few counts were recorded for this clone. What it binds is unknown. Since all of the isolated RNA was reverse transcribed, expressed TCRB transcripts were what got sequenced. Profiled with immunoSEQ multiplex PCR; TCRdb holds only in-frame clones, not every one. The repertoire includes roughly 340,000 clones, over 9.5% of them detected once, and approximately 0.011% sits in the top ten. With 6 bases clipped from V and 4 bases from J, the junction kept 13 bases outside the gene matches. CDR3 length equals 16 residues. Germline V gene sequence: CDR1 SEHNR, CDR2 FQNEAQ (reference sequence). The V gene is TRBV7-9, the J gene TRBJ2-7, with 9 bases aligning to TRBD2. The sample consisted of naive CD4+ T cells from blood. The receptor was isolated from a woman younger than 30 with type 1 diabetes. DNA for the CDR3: TGTGCCAGCAGTCTTGCCTCCGGGACTAGCTGGTACGAGCAGTACTTC. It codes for CASSLASGTSWYEQYF.